What follows are 31 T cell receptor beta chains derived from one specimen sequenced in a study of blood T cell repertoires in COVID-19. The repertoire was sequenced with immunoSEQ multiplex PCR; TCRdb's copy has only in-frame clones and lacks some. The sample carries fewer than 600,000 clones, approximately 88% recorded once. The sample taken for sequencing was PBMCs or T cells enriched from blood (not recorded which). The origin of the receptors is a woman aged 40 to 50 who had recovered from COVID-19.

The genes are TRBV27 and TRBJ2-7, with 9 bases fitting TRBD1. There are 16 residues in the CDR3. J gave up 0 bases and V 5 bases, and 8 bases lay outside the gene matches. The germline CDR1 and CDR2 sequences are MNHEY and SMNVEV (reference sequence). The CDR3 protein is CASSRGTGTASYEQYF. The DNA of the CDR3 is TGTGCCAGCAGTCGGGGGACAGGGACAGCCTCCTACGAGCAGTACTTC.

The chain links TRBV6-6 to TRBJ1-5, with D perhaps matching TRBD1 (6 bases). Between the trimmed V and J ends, which lost 5 bases and 9 bases, there was a span of 26 bases. Germline assignment: CDR1 MNHNY and CDR2 SVGAGI (reference sequence). The CDR3 is 17 residues long. CDR3 in DNA: TGTGCCAGCAGTCCAACATACAGGGATTTCCCCATAGGGCCCCAGCATTTT. This gives the protein CASSPTYRDFPIGPQHF.

J is TRBJ2-1 and V is TRBV7-2; 9 bases agree with TRBD2. V dropped 2 bases and J dropped 6; count of bases not matched to a gene: 5. CDR3 length: 15 amino acids. CDR1 is SGHTA and CDR2 is FQGNSA in the germline V gene. CDR3 in amino acids: CASSLSAGGGNEQFF. The CDR3 nucleotides are TGTGCCAGCAGCTTATCGGCGGGAGGGGGCAATGAGCAGTTCTTC.

V gene TRBV24-1 combines with J gene TRBJ2-1; 9 bases match TRBD2. V trimming: 2 bases; J trimming: 4 bases; junction bases outside the gene matches: 5. Germline lookup yields CDR1 KGHDR and CDR2 SFDVKD. This CDR3 comprises 16 residues. CDR3 residues: CATSDSFTSGYNEQFF. CDR3 DNA sequence: TGTGCCACCAGTGATTCGTTTACTAGCGGGTACAATGAGCAGTTCTTC.

This clone has a single count. The chain employs TRBV23-1 and TRBJ1-3, with D unresolved. TRBV23-1 is filed as an ORF, its function uncertain. V was clipped by 0 bases and J by 0 bases, with 15 bases between them. The CDR3 contains 18 residues. CDR3 nucleotide sequence: TGCGCCAGCAGTCAATCTCTGTACAACCCTCTCTCTGGAAACACCATATATTTT. Encoded protein: CASSQSLYNPLSGNTIYF.

V gene TRBV5-8 combines with J gene TRBJ2-1; a weak D match, TRBD1 (6 bases). The CDR3 covers 17 residues. The ends were cut back, 4 bases at V and 1 base at J, with 18 bases in the middle. The germline CDR1 and CDR2 sequences are SGHTS and YDEGEE. This CDR3 is CASSRNQGLGSYNEQFF. In DNA, the CDR3 is TGTGCCAGCAGCCGTAACCAGGGGCTGGGGTCCTACAATGAGCAGTTCTTC.

The chain joins TRBV11-3 to TRBJ2-7; 11 bases line up with TRBD2. CDR1 and CDR2 from the germline V gene are SGHNT and YENEEA. V was pared by 1 base and J by 3 bases, with 2 bases of the junction left unmatched. The CDR3 loop spans 15 amino acids. Here the CDR3 DNA reads TGTGCCAGCAGCTTAGGGGGGACTAGCGGCTACGAGCAGTACTTC. This codes for CASSLGGTSGYEQYF.

This clone was seen a handful of times. This chain connects TRBV5-1 to TRBJ2-1; D is unresolved. This CDR3 comprises 14 residues. V lost 2 bases and J 8 bases, leaving 14 bases between the germline ends. Germline V gene lookup returns CDR1 SGHRS and CDR2 YFSETQ. DNA of the CDR3: TGCGCCAGCAGCTTTTCCCCACCGAGCGATGAGCAGTTCTTC. Protein sequence: CASSFSPPSDEQFF.

The chain combines TRBV19 with TRBJ1-1; weak D call: TRBD1 (5 bases). CDR3 size: 12 residues. Deletions cut 7 bases from V and 7 bases from J, with 13 bases between. Germline CDR1 is LNHDA and CDR2 is SQIVND (reference sequence). CDR3 DNA sequence: TGTGCCAGTAATCACGGGGGGGGTGAAGCTTTCTTT. Its translation: CASNHGGGEAFF.

The chain has TRBV12-3 or TRBV12-4 and TRBJ1-1; no reliable D call. There are 13 residues in the CDR3. The ends were cut back, 6 bases at V and 1 base at J, with 9 bases in the middle. The CDR3 DNA is TGTGCCAGCAGGGCCGGGAGGAACACTGAAGCTTTCTTT. This gives the protein CASRAGRNTEAFF.

In this sample, this clone turned up a few times. This chain connects TRBV5-1 to TRBJ2-5; weak D call: TRBD2 (6 bases). There are 18 residues in the CDR3. Germline CDR1 and CDR2: SGHRS and YFSETQ. Trimming removed 3 bases at V and 2 bases at J, with 23 bases between. The CDR3 nucleotides are TGCGCCAGCAGCTGGCTCGTTGGGGGAGGTGAGGGACAAGAGACCCAGTACTTC. Protein sequence: CASSWLVGGGEGQETQYF. Complete variable domain (other parts from reference TRBV5-1 and TRBJ2-5): KAGVTQTPRYLIKTRGQQVTLSCSPISGHRSVSWYQQTPGQGLQFLFEYFSETQRNKGNFPGRFSGRQFSNSRSEMNVSTLELGDSALYLCASSWLVGGGEGQETQYFGPGTRLLVL.

This clone was picked up one time. This chain links TRBV12-3 or TRBV12-4 with TRBJ2-7; 8 nucleotides match TRBD1. The CDR3 runs 13 residues. With V trimmed by 4 bases and J by 6 bases, 5 bases remained unmatched. CDR3 sequence: CASSWQGAREQYF. In nucleotides, the CDR3 is TGTGCCAGCAGTTGGCAGGGGGCTCGCGAGCAGTACTTC.

The chain is built from TRBV5-1 and TRBJ2-1; 14 nucleotides line up with TRBD2. Per germline, CDR1 SGHRS and CDR2 YFSETQ. The CDR3 consists of 16 residues. V was pared by 3 bases and J by 4 bases, with 3 bases of the junction left unmatched. As DNA, the CDR3 is TGCGCCAGCAGCTGGGGACTAGCGGGGGATTACAATGAGCAGTTCTTC. Its translation: CASSWGLAGDYNEQFF.

The chain joins TRBV10-3 to TRBJ1-2; TRBD1 agrees at 7 bases. CDR3 size: 14 residues. The ends lost 0 bases at V and 3 bases at J; junction bases unmatched: 1. Germline V CDR1 and CDR2: ENHRY, SYGVKD. In DNA, the CDR3 is TGTGCCATCAGTGAGTCGACAGGGTACTATGGCTACACCTTC. Amino acid sequence: CAISESTGYYGYTF.

This clone was observed a handful of times. The chain recombines TRBV5-5 with TRBJ2-1, with D possibly being TRBD1 (6 bases). Per the germline V gene, CDR1 is SGHKS and CDR2 is YYEKEE (reference sequence). The CDR3 covers 15 residues. V lost 2 bases to trimming and J lost 2 bases, with 11 bases between them. DNA of the CDR3: TGTGCCAGCAGCTTAACGACAGGCACCTACAATGAGCAGTTCTTC. This sequence encodes CASSLTTGTYNEQFF.

This chain joins TRBV10-1 and TRBJ2-2, with 11 nucleotides matching TRBD2. CDR1 and CDR2 (germline): WNHNN, SYGVQD (reference sequence). V lost 5 bases, J lost 6 bases, and 5 bases stayed unmatched. CDR3 length equals 15 residues. The CDR3 nucleotides read TGCGCCAGCAGTCCGGGACTAGCGGTATCCGGGGAGCTGTTTTTT. It yields the protein CASSPGLAVSGELFF.

This rearrangement joins TRBV5-1 to TRBJ2-2; D is undetermined. V lost 2 bases to trimming and J lost 1 base, with 6 bases between them. The CDR3 runs 14 residues. Germline assignment: CDR1 SGHRS and CDR2 YFSETQ. CDR3 bases: TGCGCCAGCAGCTTTGGCAGGAACACCGGGGAGCTGTTTTTT. Protein sequence: CASSFGRNTGELFF.

CDR3 loop: CASSSGLVSYNEQFF. The DNA of the CDR3 is TGCGCCAGCAGCTCCGGACTAGTCTCCTACAATGAGCAGTTCTTC. The chain joins TRBV5-1 to TRBJ2-1; 7 bases are shared with TRBD2. The junction had 3 bases not matched to a gene; V was cut back by 3 bases and J by 0 bases. Germline lookup yields CDR1 SGHRS and CDR2 YFSETQ. The length of the CDR3 is 15 residues.

This rearrangement joins TRBV25-1 to TRBJ1-2; D is unresolved. The germline gives CDR1 MGHDK, CDR2 SYGVNS. There are 16 residues in the CDR3. The ends were cut back, 3 bases at V and 6 bases at J, with 20 bases in the middle. The CDR3 nucleotides are TGTGCCAGCAGTGATCCAACTGAGGAGGCGAGCAATGGCTACACCTTC. It encodes CASSDPTEEASNGYTF.

J is TRBJ2-7 and V is TRBV4-3; D not certain. V lost 4 bases and J 0 bases, leaving 16 bases between the germline ends. This CDR3 is 16 amino acids long. CDR1 is LGHNA, CDR2 YSLEER, per germline. CDR3 protein: CASSPSLSPDSYEQYF. The CDR3 nucleotides are TGCGCCAGCAGCCCAAGTCTGTCCCCAGACTCCTACGAGCAGTACTTC.

The rearrangement uses TRBV5-4 and TRBJ2-3; 7 bases match TRBD2. The CDR3 consists of 14 residues. CDR1 is SGHNT, CDR2 YYREEE, per germline (reference sequence). V lost 0 bases, J lost 3 bases, and 1 base stayed unmatched. DNA of the CDR3: TGTGCCAGCAGCTTGGGTAGCGGGACAGATACGCAGTATTTT. Amino acid sequence: CASSLGSGTDTQYF.

The CDR3 DNA follows: TGTGCCAGCAGCTTGGGACTGAGCTATGGCTACACCTTC. Protein: CASSLGLSYGYTF. The chain is built from TRBV7-9 and TRBJ1-2; a possible D gene is TRBD1 (5 bases). V lost 3 bases and J 4 bases, leaving 9 bases between the germline ends. There are 13 residues in the CDR3. CDR1 and CDR2 from the germline V gene are SEHNR and FQNEAQ (reference sequence).

The rearrangement uses TRBV5-1 and TRBJ2-1, with 13 bases fitting TRBD2. In germline, CDR1 is SGHRS, CDR2 YFSETQ. Trimming took 4 bases from V and 0 from J; bases not matched to a gene: 10. The CDR3 totals 19 residues. The CDR3 loop is CASSPGLAGVKSSYNEQFF. The CDR3 region has the DNA TGCGCCAGCAGCCCAGGACTAGCGGGAGTTAAGAGCTCCTACAATGAGCAGTTCTTC.

The chain couples TRBV4-1 to TRBJ2-7; tentative D call: TRBD2 (5 bases). From germline, CDR1 is MGHRA and CDR2 YSYEKL. The CDR3 totals 18 residues. V shed 4 bases and J shed 7 bases, with 29 bases lying between them. DNA of the CDR3: TGCGCCAGCAGCCGTTACCCGGAGCGGCAGCGGAAGAGTGGGGAGCAGTACTTC. It encodes CASSRYPERQRKSGEQYF.

This clone was found a few times. The V call is TRBV11-3, the J call TRBJ2-3, with 14 nucleotides matching TRBD2. This CDR3 comprises 20 residues. The V gene end was trimmed by 1 base and the J gene end by 2 bases; junction bases not matched to a gene: 11. The germline CDR1 and CDR2 sequences are SGHNT and YENEEA. The CDR3 region has the DNA TGTGCCAGCAGCTTAGTTCCGGGACTAGCGGGAGTTTCTCCCACAGATACGCAGTATTTT. It encodes CASSLVPGLAGVSPTDTQYF.

The gene calls are TRBV19 and TRBJ2-3, with 7 bases fitting TRBD1. The CDR3 has 17 residues. The V and J ends lost 2 bases and 7 bases, in that order; junction bases with no gene match: 15. From germline, CDR1 is LNHDA and CDR2 SQIVND (reference sequence). For the CDR3, the DNA is TGTGCCAGTAGTATATCCCCTCGGGGACAGTACCCGCATACGCAGTATTTT. Translating it yields CASSISPRGQYPHTQYF.

The chain joins TRBV14 to TRBJ2-1, with 8 bases that match TRBD2. With 2 bases clipped from V and 7 bases from J, the junction kept 7 bases outside the gene matches. This CDR3 is built from 15 residues. Germline values: CDR1 SGHDN, CDR2 FVKESK. The CDR3 is CASSQREGVGNEQFF. For the CDR3, the DNA is TGTGCCAGCAGCCAACGGGAGGGAGTGGGGAATGAGCAGTTCTTC.

The V gene is TRBV25-1, the J gene TRBJ1-2; a possible D gene is TRBD1 (5 bases). Trimming removed 1 base from V and 4 bases from J, with 13 bases in between. CDR1 is MGHDK and CDR2 is SYGVNS in the germline V gene. The CDR3 totals 15 residues. This CDR3 reads CASSESSVQGYGYTF. The CDR3 DNA is TGTGCCAGCAGTGAATCGAGCGTCCAGGGCTATGGCTACACCTTC.

This clone has just a few counts. The J gene is TRBJ2-5, the V gene TRBV4-3; 8 bases line up with TRBD1. The V segment lost 1 base and the J segment 3 bases; nucleotides outside the gene matches: 1. CDR3 length: 14 residues. From germline, CDR1 is LGHNA and CDR2 YSLEER. The CDR3 sequence: CASSQGQGKETQYF. CDR3 bases: TGCGCCAGCAGCCAAGGACAGGGGAAAGAGACCCAGTACTTC.

The chain recombines TRBV7-8 with TRBJ1-1; D not certain. Per the germline V gene, CDR1 is SGHVS and CDR2 is FQNEAQ. CDR3 size: 14 residues. V dropped 5 bases and J dropped 4 bases, with 14 bases sitting between them. The CDR3 spells CASSGREGSTEAFF. The CDR3 DNA reads as TGTGCCAGCAGCGGAAGGGAGGGTTCCACTGAAGCTTTCTTT.

Regarding this clone: The junction shows a germline mismatch at one end, possibly a read error. The chain joins TRBV11-2 to TRBJ2-7, with 7 bases that match TRBD1. The CDR3 consists of 12 residues. Per germline, CDR1 SGHAT and CDR2 FQNNGV. CDR3 bases: TGTGCCAGCAGCTTAGATGACAGGGCGCCCCTCTTC. It specifies CASSLDDRAPLF.